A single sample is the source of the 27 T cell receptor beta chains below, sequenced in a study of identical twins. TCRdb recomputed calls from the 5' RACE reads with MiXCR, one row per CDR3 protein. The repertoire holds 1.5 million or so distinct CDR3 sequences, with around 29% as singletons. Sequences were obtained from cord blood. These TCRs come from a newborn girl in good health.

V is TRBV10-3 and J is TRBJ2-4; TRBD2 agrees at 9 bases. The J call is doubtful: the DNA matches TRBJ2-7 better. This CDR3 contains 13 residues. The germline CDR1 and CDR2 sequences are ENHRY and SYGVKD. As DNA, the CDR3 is TGTGCCATCAGCACCGGGACTAGCCCCGAGCAGTACTTC. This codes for CAISTGTSPEQYF.

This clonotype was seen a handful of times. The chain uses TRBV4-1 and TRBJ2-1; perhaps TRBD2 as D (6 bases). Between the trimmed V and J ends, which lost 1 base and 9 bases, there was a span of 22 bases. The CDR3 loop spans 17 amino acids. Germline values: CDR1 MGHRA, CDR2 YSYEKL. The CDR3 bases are TGCGCCAGCAGCCAAGGTTTTCCGCGGGAAGGGAGGAGTGAGCAGTTCTTC. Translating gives CASSQGFPREGRSEQFF.

DNA for the CDR3: TGTGCCAGCAGCCAGGGGGCTCAGGGAGGCTACACCTTC. This encodes CASSQGAQGGYTF. The chain links TRBV3-1 to TRBJ1-2, with D perhaps matching TRBD1 (6 bases). This CDR3 contains 13 residues. Germline CDR1 is LGHDT and CDR2 is YNNKEL (reference sequence). V was pared by 3 bases and J by 8 bases, with 13 bases between. Looking up the rest from reference TRBV3-1 and TRBJ1-2 gives the full variable domain: DTAVSQTPKYLVTQMGNDKSIKCEQNLGHDTMYWYKQDSKKFLKIMFSYNNKELIINETVPNRFSPKSPDKAHLNLHINSLELGDSAVYFCASSQGAQGGYTFGSGTRLTVV.

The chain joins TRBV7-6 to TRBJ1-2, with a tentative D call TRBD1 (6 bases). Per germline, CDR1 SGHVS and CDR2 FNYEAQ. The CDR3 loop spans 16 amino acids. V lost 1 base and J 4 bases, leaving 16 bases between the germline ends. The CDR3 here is CASSLVSGEAFYGYTF. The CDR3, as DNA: TGTGCCAGCAGCTTAGTTTCAGGGGAAGCTTTCTATGGCTACACCTTC.

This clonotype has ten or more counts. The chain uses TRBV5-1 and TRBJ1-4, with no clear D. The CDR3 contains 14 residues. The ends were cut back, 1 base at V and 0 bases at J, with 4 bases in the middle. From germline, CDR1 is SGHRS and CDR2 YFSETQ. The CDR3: CASSLLATNEKLFF. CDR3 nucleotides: TGCGCCAGCAGCTTGTTGGCAACTAATGAAAAACTGTTTTTT.

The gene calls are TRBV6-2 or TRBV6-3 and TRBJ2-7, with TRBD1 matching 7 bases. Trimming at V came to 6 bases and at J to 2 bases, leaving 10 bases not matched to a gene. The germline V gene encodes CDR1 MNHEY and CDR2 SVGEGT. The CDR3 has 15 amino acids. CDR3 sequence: CASSLLGQVAYEQYF. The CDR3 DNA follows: TGTGCCAGCAGCCTACTCGGACAGGTAGCCTACGAGCAGTACTTC.

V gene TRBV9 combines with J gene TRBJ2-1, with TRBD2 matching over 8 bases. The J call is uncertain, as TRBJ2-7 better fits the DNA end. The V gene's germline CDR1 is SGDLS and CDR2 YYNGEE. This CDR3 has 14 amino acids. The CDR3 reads CASSVLGLDNEQYF. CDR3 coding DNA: TGTGCCAGCAGCGTACTGGGACTAGACAATGAGCAGTACTTC.

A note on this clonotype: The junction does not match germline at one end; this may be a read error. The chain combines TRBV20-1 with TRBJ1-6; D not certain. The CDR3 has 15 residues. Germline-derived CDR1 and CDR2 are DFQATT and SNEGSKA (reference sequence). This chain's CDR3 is CSARNYGFYNSPPHF. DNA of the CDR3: TGCAGTGCTAGAAACTACGGGTTTTATAATTCACCCCCCCACTTT.

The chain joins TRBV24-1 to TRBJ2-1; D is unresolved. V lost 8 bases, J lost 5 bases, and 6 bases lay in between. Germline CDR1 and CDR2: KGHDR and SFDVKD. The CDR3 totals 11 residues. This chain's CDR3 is CATMPHNEQFF. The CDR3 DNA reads TGTGCCACCATGCCCCACAATGAGCAGTTCTTC.

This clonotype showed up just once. The CDR3 nucleotides read TGCGCCAGCAGCTTCGTCGCGGACAGCCCCACCGGGGAGCTGTTTTTT. Its translation is CASSFVADSPTGELFF. This chain uses TRBV5-1 with TRBJ2-2; a weak D match, TRBD1 (6 bases). Germline V gene data show CDR1 as SGHRS and CDR2 as YFSETQ. V was pared by 2 bases and J by 4 bases, with 15 bases between. There are 16 residues in the CDR3.

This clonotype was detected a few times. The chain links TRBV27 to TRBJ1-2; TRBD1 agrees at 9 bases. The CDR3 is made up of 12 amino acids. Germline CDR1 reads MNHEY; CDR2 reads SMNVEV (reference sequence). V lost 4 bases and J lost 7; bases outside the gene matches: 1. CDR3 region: CASSWTGVGYTF. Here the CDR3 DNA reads TGTGCCAGCAGTTGGACAGGGGTTGGCTACACCTTC.

The DNA for the CDR3 is TGCAGTGCTAGAGATAGGGGGCAGGGAGGGGAGACCCAGTACTTC. It specifies CSARDRGQGGETQYF. The gene calls are TRBV20-1 and TRBJ2-7; D may correspond to TRBD1 or TRBD2 (7 bases each). The J call may be incorrect, as the DNA end agrees better with TRBJ2-5. Germline V gives CDR1 DFQATT, CDR2 SNEGSKA (reference sequence). CDR3 length equals 15 residues.

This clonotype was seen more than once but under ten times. In DNA form, the CDR3 reads TGCAGCGTTGTGCCTAGCGGCTCCTACGAGCAGTACTTC. This translates into CSVVPSGSYEQYF. The J gene is TRBJ2-7, the V gene TRBV29-1; 7 nucleotides line up with TRBD2. Germline V gene data show CDR1 as SQVTM and CDR2 as ANQGSEA. There are 13 residues in the CDR3. J was trimmed by 0 bases and V by 4 bases; bases with no gene match: 3.

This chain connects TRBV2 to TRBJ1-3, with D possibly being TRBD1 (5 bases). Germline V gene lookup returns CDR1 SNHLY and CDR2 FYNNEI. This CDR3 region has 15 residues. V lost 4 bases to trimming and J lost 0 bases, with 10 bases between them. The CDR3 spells CASSVGVSSGNTIYF. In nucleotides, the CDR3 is TGTGCCAGCAGTGTGGGGGTGTCCTCTGGAAACACCATATATTTT.

The CDR3: CATSRVGQGGVQETQYF. CDR3 coding DNA: TGTGCCACCAGCAGAGTGGGGCAGGGAGGGGTACAAGAGACCCAGTACTTC. This sequence joins TRBV15 and TRBJ2-5; 7 nucleotides agree with TRBD2. V was pared by 1 base and J by 2 bases, with 10 bases of the junction left unmatched. The CDR3 extends over 17 amino acids. Germline-derived CDR1 and CDR2 are LNHNV and YYDKDF (reference sequence).

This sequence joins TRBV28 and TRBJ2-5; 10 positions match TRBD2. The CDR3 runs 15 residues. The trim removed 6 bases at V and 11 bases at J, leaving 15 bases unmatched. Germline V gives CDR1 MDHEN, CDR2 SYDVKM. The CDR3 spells CASRAGTSAYNGQYF. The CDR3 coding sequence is TGTGCCAGCAGGGCCGGGACTAGCGCGTACAATGGGCAGTACTTC.

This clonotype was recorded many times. The CDR3 sequence is CATRAGTQYF. The CDR3 DNA reads as TGTGCCACCAGGGCGGGTACGCAGTATTTT. The chain carries TRBV10-3 and TRBJ2-3; D is possibly TRBD1 or TRBD2 (5 bases each). V gave up 10 bases and J gave up 8 bases, with 10 bases separating them. This CDR3 is 10 amino acids long. The germline V gene has CDR1 ENHRY and CDR2 SYGVKD.

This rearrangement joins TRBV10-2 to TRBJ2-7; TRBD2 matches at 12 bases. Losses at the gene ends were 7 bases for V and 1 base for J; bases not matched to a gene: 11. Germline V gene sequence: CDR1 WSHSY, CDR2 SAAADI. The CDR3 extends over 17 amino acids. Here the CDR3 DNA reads TGCGCCAGCACCCTAAAGGGGACTAGCGGGCTTTCCTACGAGCAGTACTTC. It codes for CASTLKGTSGLSYEQYF.

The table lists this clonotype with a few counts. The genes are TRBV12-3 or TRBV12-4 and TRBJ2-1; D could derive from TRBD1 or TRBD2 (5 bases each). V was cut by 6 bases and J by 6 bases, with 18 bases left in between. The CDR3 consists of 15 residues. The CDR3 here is CASSLGPAGGNEQFF. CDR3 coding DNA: TGTGCCAGCAGCTTGGGACCCGCGGGTGGCAATGAGCAGTTCTTC.

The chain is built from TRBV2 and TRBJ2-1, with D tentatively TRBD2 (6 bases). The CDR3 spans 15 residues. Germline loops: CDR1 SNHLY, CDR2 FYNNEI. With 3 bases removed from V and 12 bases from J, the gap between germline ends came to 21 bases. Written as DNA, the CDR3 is TGTGCCAGCAGTGAGGAATCGAGACTAGAGGTCGGGCAGTTCTTC. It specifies CASSEESRLEVGQFF.

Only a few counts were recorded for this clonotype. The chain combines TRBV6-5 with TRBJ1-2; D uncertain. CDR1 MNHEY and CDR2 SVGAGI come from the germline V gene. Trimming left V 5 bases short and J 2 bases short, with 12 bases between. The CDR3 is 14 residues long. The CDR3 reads CASSRQALNYGYTF. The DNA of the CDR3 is TGTGCCAGCAGTAGGCAGGCCCTAAACTATGGCTACACCTTC.

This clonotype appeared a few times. The CDR3 protein is CASSLVTSGMWNSYNEQFF. CDR3 DNA: TGTGCCAGCAGCTTAGTTACTAGCGGGATGTGGAACTCCTACAATGAGCAGTTCTTC. The chain carries TRBV11-2 and TRBJ2-1; the match to TRBD2 covers 10 bases. The CDR3 runs 19 residues. V gave up 1 base and J gave up 0 bases; unmatched junction bases: 9. Germline CDR1 and CDR2: SGHAT and FQNNGV.

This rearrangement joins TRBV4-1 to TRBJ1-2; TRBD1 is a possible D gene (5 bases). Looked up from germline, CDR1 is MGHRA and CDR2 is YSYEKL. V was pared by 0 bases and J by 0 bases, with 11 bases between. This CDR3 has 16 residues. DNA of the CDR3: TGCGCCAGCAGCCAAGATTCAGCAGGGCCTAACTATGGCTACACCTTC. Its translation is CASSQDSAGPNYGYTF.

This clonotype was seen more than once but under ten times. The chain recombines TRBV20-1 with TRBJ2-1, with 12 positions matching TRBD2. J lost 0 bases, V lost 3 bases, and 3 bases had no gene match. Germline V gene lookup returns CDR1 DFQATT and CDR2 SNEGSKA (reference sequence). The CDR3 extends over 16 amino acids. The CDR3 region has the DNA TGCAGTGCTAGCGCACTAGCGGGGGGCTCCTACAATGAGCAGTTCTTC. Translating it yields CSASALAGGSYNEQFF.

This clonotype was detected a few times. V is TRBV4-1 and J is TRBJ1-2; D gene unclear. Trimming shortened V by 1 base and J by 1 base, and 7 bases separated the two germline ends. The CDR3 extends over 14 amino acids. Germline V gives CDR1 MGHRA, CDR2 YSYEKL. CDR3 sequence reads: CASSQVDVNYGYTF. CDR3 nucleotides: TGCGCCAGCAGCCAAGTTGACGTTAACTATGGCTACACCTTC.

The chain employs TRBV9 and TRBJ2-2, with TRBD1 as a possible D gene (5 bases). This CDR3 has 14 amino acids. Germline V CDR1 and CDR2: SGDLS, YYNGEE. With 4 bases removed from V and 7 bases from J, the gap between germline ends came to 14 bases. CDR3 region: CASSPGQGYGELFF. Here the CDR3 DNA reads TGTGCCAGCAGCCCCGGCCAGGGTTACGGGGAGCTGTTTTTT.

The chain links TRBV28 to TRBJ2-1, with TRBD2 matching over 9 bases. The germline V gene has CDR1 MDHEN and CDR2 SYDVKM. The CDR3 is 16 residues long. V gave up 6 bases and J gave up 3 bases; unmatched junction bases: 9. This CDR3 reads CASRPISGSVYNEQFF. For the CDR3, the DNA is TGTGCCAGCAGGCCCATTAGCGGGAGTGTCTACAATGAGCAGTTCTTC.